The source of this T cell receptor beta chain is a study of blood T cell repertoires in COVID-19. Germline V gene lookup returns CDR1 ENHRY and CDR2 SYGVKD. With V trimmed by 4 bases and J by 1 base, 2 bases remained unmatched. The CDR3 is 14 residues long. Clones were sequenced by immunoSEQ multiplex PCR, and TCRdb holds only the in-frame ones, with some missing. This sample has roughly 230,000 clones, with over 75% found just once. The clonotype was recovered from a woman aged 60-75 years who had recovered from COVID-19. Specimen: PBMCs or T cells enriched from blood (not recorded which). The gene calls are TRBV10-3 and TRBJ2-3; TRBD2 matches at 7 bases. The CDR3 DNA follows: TGTGCCATCAGTGTGGGGGGGGGCACAGATACGCAGTATTTT. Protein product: CAISVGGGTDTQYF.